This TCR beta chain was sequenced for a study of glioma-infiltrating T cells after dendritic cell vaccination. Study-wide background: The vaccine used monocyte-derived dendritic cells pulsed overnight with autologous tumor lysate.

All glioblastoma patients lacked an isocitrate dehydrogenase mutation. CDR1 is MNHEY, CDR2 SVGAGI, per germline. CDR3 length: 12 amino acids. The junction had 5 bases not matched to a gene; V was cut back by 7 bases and J by 7 bases. TCRdb's copy holds only in-frame clones and misses some; the assay was immunoSEQ multiplex PCR. The sample holds around 73,000 clones, about four fifths seen once. This chain joins TRBV6-5 and TRBJ2-5; 8 nucleotides match TRBD1. The sequencing here drew on blood, taken before dendritic cell vaccination. The clonotype originates from a human donor with glioblastoma. This CDR3 is CASTADRVTQYF. The CDR3 DNA follows: TGTGCCAGCACTGCGGACAGGGTGACCCAGTACTTC.